These T cell receptor beta chains were read from a single sample in a study of early T cells in non-severe SARS-CoV-2 infection. One entry per CDR3 protein, called by TCRdb with MiXCR from the 5' RACE reads. The table records around 29,000 distinct CDR3 sequences, 9.5% to 10% of them present only once. The source material was whole blood. The source of these receptors is an adult who was a healthcare worker with PCR-confirmed SARS-CoV-2 infection or an uninfected control (not recorded which). Both conserved end residues are part of each CDR3. The D gene is left open where the match is weak. Clone sizes are given selectively: once, few, many, or a class where the clone is expanded.

J gene | D gene | clone size | V gene | CDR3 protein | CDR3 DNA
TRBJ2-7 | - | few | TRBV27 | CASSFSPTHYEQYF | TGTGCCAGCAGTTTTAGTCCCACACACTACGAGCAGTACTTC
TRBJ2-2 | - | - | TRBV29-1 | CSVEFPNTGELFF | TGCAGCGTTGAATTTCCAAATACCGGGGAGCTGTTTTTT
TRBJ1-6 | - | many | TRBV5-5 | CASSPEGHYNSPLHF | TGTGCCAGCAGCCCCGAAGGACATTATAATTCACCCCTCCACTTT
TRBJ2-2 | - | few | TRBV7-8 | CASSLIPQSANTGELFF | TGTGCCAGCAGCTTGATCCCGCAGTCGGCGAACACCGGGGAGCTGTTTTTT
TRBJ2-7 | - | many | TRBV4-2 | CASSQEGGLSSYEQYF | TGTGCCAGCAGCCAAGAAGGAGGGTTAAGCTCCTACGAGCAGTACTTC
TRBJ2-5 | - | - | TRBV5-1 | CASTRQRQETQYF | TGCGCCAGCACCCGACAAAGGCAAGAGACCCAGTACTTC
TRBJ2-1 | TRBD2 | few | TRBV5-4 | CASSWASGGDNEQFF | TGTGCCAGCAGCTGGGCTAGCGGGGGGGACAATGAGCAGTTCTTC
TRBJ2-3 | - | many | TRBV11-3 | CASSRDGTDTQYF | TGTGCCAGCAGCAGGGACGGCACAGATACGCAGTATTTT
TRBJ2-3 | TRBD1 | many | TRBV6-6 | CASKGTGGPDTQYF | TGTGCCAGCAAGGGGACAGGGGGCCCAGATACGCAGTATTTT
TRBJ2-3 | - | - | TRBV11-2 | CASRTTGYSTDTQYF | TGTGCCAGCCGGACAACAGGTTATAGCACAGATACGCAGTATTTT
TRBJ2-7 | TRBD1 | - | TRBV7-2 | CASSSGTGGYEQYF | TGTGCCAGCAGCTCCGGGACAGGGGGATACGAGCAGTACTTC
TRBJ2-3 | TRBD1 | many | TRBV6-2/TRBV6-3 | CASSYLDRGLPTDTQYF | TGTGCCAGCAGTTACTTGGACAGGGGGCTTCCCACAGATACGCAGTATTTT
TRBJ2-1 | - | many | TRBV12-3/TRBV12-4 | CASTLGAGARNEQFF | TGTGCCAGCACCTTGGGGGCAGGCGCCAGGAATGAGCAGTTCTTC
TRBJ2-7 | - | many | TRBV3-1 | CASSQGNFYEQYF | TGTGCCAGCAGCCAGGGGAATTTCTACGAGCAGTACTTC
TRBJ2-3 | - | few | TRBV29-1 | CSTQETSTDTQYF | TGCAGCACCCAGGAGACTAGCACAGATACGCAGTATTTT
TRBJ1-1 | - | many | TRBV7-7 | CASSQTGGTEAFF | TGTGCCAGCAGCCAAACGGGGGGCACTGAAGCTTTCTTT
TRBJ1-2 | TRBD1 | many | TRBV4-3 | CASSQDYTGGHYGYTF | TGCGCCAGCAGCCAAGATTACACAGGGGGGCACTATGGCTACACCTTC